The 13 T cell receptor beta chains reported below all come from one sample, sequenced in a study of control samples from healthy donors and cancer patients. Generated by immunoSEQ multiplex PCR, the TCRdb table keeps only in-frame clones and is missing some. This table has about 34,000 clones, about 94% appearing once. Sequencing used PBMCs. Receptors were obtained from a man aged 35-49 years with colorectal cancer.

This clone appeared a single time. Here the CDR3 reads CASTARSGGANSEQFF. CDR3 bases: TGTGCCAGCACTGCGCGGAGCGGGGGGGCTAATAGTGAGCAGTTCTTC. The genes are TRBV2 and TRBJ2-1; TRBD2 agrees at 10 bases. Germline assignment: CDR1 SNHLY and CDR2 FYNNEI. The CDR3 length is 16 residues. Trimming removed 7 bases from V and 9 bases from J; junction bases left unmatched: 15.

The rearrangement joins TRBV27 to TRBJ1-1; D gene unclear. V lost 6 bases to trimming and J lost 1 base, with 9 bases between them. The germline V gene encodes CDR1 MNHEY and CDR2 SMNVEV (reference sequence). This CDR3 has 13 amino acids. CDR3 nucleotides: TGTGCCAGCAGGATAACAGAGAACACTGAAGCTTTCTTT. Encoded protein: CASRITENTEAFF.

In DNA, the CDR3 is TGTGCCAGCAGTCGTACAATAACGGGCAATCAGCCCCAGCATTTT. Amino acid sequence: CASSRTITGNQPQHF. The rearrangement uses TRBV6-2 or TRBV6-3 and TRBJ1-5; D remains ambiguous. V lost 5 bases and J 2 bases, leaving 13 bases between the germline ends. CDR3 size: 15 residues. Germline V lookup: CDR1 MNHEY, CDR2 SVGEGT.

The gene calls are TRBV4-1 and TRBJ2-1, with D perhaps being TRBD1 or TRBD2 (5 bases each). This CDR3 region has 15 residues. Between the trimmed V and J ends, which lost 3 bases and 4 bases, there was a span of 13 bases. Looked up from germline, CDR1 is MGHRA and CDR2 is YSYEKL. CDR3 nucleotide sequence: TGCGCCAGCAGCCAGACCGGGACGGCTTACAATGAGCAGTTCTTC. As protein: CASSQTGTAYNEQFF.

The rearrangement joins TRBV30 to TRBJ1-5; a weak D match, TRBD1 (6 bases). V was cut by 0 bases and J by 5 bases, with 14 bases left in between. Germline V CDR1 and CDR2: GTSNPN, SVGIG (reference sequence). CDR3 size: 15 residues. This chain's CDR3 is CAWSVAGAADQPQHF. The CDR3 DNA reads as TGTGCCTGGAGTGTAGCGGGGGCGGCCGATCAGCCCCAGCATTTT.

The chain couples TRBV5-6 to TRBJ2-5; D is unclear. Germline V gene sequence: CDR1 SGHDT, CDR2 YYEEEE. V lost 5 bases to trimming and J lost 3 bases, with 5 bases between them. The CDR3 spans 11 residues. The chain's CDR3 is CASRREETQYF. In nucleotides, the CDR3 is TGTGCCAGCAGGAGAGAAGAGACCCAGTACTTC.

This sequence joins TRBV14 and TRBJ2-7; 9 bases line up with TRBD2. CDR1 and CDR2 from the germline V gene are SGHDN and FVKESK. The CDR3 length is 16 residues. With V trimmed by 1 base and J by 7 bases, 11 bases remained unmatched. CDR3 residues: CASSQAGTSHGREQYF. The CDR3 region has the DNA TGTGCCAGCAGCCAAGCGGGGACTAGCCATGGTAGGGAGCAGTACTTC.

CDR3 bases: TGTGCCAGTAGGCGAGGGGCAACGACGGGAAACACCATATATTTT. Protein product: CASRRGATTGNTIYF. The gene calls are TRBV19 and TRBJ1-3; weak D call: TRBD1 (5 bases). The CDR3 has 15 amino acids. Per germline, CDR1 LNHDA and CDR2 SQIVND (reference sequence). V shed 6 bases and J shed 4 bases, with 16 bases lying between them. Full variable domain (remainder filled in from reference TRBV19 and TRBJ1-3): DGGITQSPKYLFRKEGQNVTLSCEQNLNHDAMYWYRQDPGQGLRLIYYSQIVNDFQKGDIAEGYSVSREKKESFPLTVTSAQKNPTAFYLCASRRGATTGNTIYFGEGSWLTVV.

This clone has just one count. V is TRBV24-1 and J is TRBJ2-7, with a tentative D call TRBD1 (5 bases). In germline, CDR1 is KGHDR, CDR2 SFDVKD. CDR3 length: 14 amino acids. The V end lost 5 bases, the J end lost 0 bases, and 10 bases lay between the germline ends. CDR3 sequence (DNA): TGTGCCACCAGTGGCCTGGGGCCCTCCTACGAGCAGTACTTC. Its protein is CATSGLGPSYEQYF.

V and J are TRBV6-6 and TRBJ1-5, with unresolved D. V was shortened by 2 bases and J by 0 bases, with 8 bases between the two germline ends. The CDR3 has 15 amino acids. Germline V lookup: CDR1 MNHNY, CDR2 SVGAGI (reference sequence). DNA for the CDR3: TGTGCCAGCAGTTACCTGTACCATAGCAATCAGCCCCAGCATTTT. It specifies CASSYLYHSNQPQHF.

The CDR3 sequence is CASSLGSNQETQYF. In nucleotides, the CDR3 is TGCGCCAGCAGCTTGGGGAGTAACCAAGAGACCCAGTACTTC. This sequence joins TRBV5-1 and TRBJ2-5; no clear D. V gave up 0 bases and J gave up 0 bases, with 6 bases separating them. CDR3 length: 14 amino acids. In germline, CDR1 is SGHRS, CDR2 YFSETQ.

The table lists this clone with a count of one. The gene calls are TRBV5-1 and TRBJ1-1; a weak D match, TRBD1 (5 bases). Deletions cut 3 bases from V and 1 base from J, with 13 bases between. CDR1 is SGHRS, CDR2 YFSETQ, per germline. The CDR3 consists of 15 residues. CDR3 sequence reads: CASSSSWGENTEAFF. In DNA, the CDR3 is TGCGCCAGCAGCTCCAGTTGGGGGGAGAACACTGAAGCTTTCTTT.

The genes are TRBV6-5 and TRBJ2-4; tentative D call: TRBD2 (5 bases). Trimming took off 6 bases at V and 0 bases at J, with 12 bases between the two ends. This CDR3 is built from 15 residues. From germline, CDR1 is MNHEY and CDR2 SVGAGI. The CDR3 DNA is TGTGCCAGCAGACTAGACCTCACAGCCAAAAACATTCAGTACTTC. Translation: CASRLDLTAKNIQYF.